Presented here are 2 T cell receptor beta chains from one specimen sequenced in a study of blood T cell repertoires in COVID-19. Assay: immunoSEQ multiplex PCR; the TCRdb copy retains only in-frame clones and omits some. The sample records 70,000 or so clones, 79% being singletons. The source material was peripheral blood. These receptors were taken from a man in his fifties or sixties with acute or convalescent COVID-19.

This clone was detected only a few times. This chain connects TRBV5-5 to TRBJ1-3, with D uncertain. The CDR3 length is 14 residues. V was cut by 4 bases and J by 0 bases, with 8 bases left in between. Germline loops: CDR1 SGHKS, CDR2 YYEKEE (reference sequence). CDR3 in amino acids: CASSTDYSGNTIYF. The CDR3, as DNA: TGTGCCAGCAGCACAGACTACTCTGGAAACACCATATATTTT. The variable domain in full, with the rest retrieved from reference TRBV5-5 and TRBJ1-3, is DAGVTQSPTHLIKTRGQQVTLRCSPISGHKSVSWYQQVLGQGPQFIFQYYEKEERGRGNFPDRFSARQFPNYSSELNVNALLLGDSALYLCASSTDYSGNTIYFGEGSWLTVV.

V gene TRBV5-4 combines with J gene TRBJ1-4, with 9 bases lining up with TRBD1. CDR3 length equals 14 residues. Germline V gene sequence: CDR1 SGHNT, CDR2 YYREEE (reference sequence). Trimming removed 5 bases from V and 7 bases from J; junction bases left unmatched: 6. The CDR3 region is CASSPDRGREKLFF. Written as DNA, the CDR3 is TGTGCCAGCAGTCCGGACAGGGGACGTGAAAAACTGTTTTTT.